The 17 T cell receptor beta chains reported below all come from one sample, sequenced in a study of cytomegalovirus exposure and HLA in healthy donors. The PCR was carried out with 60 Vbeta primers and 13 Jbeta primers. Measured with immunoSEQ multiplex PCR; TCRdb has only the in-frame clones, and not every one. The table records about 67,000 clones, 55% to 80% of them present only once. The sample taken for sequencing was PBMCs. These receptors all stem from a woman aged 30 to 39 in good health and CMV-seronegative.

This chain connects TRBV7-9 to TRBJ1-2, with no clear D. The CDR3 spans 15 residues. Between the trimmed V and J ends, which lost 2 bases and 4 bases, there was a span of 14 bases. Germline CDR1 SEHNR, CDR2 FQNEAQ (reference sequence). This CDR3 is CASSLLGVGAYGYTF. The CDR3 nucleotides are TGTGCCAGCAGCTTACTGGGAGTAGGAGCCTATGGCTACACCTTC.

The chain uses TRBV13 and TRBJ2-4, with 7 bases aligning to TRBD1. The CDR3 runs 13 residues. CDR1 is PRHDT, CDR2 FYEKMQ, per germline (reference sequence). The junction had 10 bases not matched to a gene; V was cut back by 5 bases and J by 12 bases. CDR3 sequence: CASSQSRGGYQYF. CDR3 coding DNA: TGTGCCAGCAGCCAATCGAGAGGGGGCTATCAGTACTTC.

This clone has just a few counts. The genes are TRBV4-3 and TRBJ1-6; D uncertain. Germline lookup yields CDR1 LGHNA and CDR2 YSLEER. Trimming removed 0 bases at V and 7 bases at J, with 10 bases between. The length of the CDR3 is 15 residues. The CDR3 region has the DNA TGCGCCAGCAGCCAAGATGGGTTCGGGAATTCACCCCTCCACTTT. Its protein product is CASSQDGFGNSPLHF.

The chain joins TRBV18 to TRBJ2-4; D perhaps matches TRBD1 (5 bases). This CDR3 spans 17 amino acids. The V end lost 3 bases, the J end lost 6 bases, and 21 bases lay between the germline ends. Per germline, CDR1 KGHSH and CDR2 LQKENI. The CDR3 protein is CASSPRPLREDSNIQYF. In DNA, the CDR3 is TGTGCCAGCTCACCCCGTCCACTCAGGGAAGACTCAAACATTCAGTACTTC.

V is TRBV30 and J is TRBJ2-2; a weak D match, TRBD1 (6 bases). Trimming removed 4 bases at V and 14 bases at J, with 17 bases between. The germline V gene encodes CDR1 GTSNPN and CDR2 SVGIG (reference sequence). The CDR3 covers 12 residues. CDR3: CAWTPHGRGLFF. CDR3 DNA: TGTGCCTGGACCCCCCATGGCAGGGGCCTGTTTTTT.

The DNA for the CDR3 is TGCGCCAGCAGTCCAGGACAGGGTTCCTCCTACGAGCAGTACTTC. Its translation is CASSPGQGSSYEQYF. The rearrangement uses TRBV4-3 and TRBJ2-7, with 8 bases lining up with TRBD1. This CDR3 region has 15 residues. From germline, CDR1 is LGHNA and CDR2 YSLEER. The trim removed 6 bases at V and 0 bases at J, leaving 7 bases unmatched.

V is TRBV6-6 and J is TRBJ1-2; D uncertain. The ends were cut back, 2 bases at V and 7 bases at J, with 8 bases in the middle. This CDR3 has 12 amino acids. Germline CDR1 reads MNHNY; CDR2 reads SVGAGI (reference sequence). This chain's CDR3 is CASSYRAGGYTF. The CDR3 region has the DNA TGTGCCAGCAGTTACAGGGCGGGTGGCTACACCTTC.

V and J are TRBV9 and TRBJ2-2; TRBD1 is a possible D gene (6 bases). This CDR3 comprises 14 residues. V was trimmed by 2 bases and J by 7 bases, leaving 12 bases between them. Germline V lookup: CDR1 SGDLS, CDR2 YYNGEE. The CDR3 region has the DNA TGTGCCAGCAGCGTCAACAGAGGGGGCGGGGAGCTGTTTTTT. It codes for CASSVNRGGGELFF.

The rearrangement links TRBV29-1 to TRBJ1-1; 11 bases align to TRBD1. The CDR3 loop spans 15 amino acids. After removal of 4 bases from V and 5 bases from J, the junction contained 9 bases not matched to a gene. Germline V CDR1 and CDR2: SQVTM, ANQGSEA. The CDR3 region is CSVAGTGGLKTEAFF. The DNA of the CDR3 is TGCAGCGTTGCCGGGACAGGGGGTCTCAAAACTGAAGCTTTCTTT. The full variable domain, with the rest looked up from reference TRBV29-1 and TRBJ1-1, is SAVISQKPSRDICQRGTSLTIQCQVDSQVTMMFWYRQQPGQSLTLIATANQGSEATYESGFVIDKFPISRPNLTFSTLTVSNMSPEDSSIYLCSVAGTGGLKTEAFFGQGTRLTVV.

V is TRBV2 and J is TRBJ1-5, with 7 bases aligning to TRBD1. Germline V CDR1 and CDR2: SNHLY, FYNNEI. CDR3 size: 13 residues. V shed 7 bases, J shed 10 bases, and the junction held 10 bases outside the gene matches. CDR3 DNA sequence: TGTGCCAGCAAGTTGAATCGAGGGGGCCCCCAGCATTTT. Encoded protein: CASKLNRGGPQHF. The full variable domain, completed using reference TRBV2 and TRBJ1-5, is EPEVTQTPSHQVTQMGQEVILRCVPISNHLYFYWYRQILGQKVEFLVSFYNNEISEKSEIFDDQFSVERPDGSNFTLKIRSTKLEDSAMYFCASKLNRGGPQHFGDGTRLSIL.

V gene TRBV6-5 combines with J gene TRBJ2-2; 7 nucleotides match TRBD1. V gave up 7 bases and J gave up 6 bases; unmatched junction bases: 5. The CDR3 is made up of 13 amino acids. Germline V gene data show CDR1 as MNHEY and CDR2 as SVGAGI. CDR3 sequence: CASTDRVSGELFF. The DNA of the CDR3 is TGTGCCAGCACCGACAGGGTCTCCGGGGAGCTGTTTTTT.

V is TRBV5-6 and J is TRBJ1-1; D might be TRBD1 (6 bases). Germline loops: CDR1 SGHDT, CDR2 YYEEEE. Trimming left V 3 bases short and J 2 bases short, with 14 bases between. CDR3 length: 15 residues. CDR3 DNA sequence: TGTGCCAGCAGCTGGAGAGGGGGAACCAACACTGAAGCTTTCTTT. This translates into CASSWRGGTNTEAFF. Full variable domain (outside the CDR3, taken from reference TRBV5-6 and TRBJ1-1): DAGVTQSPTHLIKTRGQQVTLRCSPKSGHDTVSWYQQALGQGPQFIFQYYEEEERQRGNFPDRFSGHQFPNYSSELNVNALLLGDSALYLCASSWRGGTNTEAFFGQGTRLTVV.

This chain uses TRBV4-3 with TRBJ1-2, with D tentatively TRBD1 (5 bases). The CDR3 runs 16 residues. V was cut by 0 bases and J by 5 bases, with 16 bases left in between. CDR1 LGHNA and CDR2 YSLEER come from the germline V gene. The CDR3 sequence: CASSQDWGVRGYGYTF. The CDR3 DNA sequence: TGCGCCAGCAGCCAAGATTGGGGGGTAAGGGGTTATGGCTACACCTTC.

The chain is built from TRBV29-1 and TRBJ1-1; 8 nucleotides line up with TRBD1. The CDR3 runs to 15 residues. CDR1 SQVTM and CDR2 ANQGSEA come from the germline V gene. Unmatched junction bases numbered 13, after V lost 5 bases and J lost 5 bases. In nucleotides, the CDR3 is TGCAGCGTTAGATTTTTGACAGGGGTAGATACTGAAGCTTTCTTT. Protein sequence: CSVRFLTGVDTEAFF.

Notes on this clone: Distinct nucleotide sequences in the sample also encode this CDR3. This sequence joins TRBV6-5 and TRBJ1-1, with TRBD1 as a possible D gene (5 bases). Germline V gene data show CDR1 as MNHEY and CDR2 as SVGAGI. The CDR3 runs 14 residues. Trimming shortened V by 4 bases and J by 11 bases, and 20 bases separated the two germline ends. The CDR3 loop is CASSSQGGVSKAFF. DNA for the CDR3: TGTGCCAGCAGTTCCCAGGGTGGGGTTTCCAAGGCTTTCTTT.

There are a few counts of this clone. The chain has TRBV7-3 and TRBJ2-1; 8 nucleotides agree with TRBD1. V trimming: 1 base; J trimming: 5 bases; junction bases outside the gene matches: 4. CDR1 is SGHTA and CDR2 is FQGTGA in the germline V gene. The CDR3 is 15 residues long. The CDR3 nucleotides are TGTGCCAGCAGCTTAATAGGACAGGGCAACAATGAGCAGTTCTTC. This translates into CASSLIGQGNNEQFF.

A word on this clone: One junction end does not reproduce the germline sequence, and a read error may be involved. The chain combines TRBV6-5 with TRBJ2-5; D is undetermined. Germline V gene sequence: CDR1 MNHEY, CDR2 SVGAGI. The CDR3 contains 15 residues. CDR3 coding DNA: TGTGCCAGCAGTTACTCGGTGTCAGGCTCCCAGACCCGGTACTTC. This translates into CASSYSVSGSQTRYF.